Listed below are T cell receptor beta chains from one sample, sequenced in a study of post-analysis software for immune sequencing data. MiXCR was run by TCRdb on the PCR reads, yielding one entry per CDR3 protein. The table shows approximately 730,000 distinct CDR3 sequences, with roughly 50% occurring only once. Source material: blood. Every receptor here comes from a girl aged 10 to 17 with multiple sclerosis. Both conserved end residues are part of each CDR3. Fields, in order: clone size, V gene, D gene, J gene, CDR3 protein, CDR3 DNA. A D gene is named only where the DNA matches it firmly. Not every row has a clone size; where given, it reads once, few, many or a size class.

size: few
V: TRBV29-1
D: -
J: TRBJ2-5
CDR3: CSVEVWGLQETQYF
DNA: TGCAGCGTTGAAGTCTGGGGCCTCCAAGAGACCCAGTACTTC

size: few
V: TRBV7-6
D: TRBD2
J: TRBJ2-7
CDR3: CASSLYTSGIFNEQYF
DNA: TGTGCCAGCAGCTTATACACTAGCGGGATCTTTAACGAGCAGTACTTC

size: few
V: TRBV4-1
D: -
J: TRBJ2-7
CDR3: CASSQDGGPYEQYF
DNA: TGCGCCAGCAGCCAAGATGGAGGGCCCTACGAGCAGTACTTC

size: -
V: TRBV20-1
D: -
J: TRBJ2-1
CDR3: CSARVGGGAEGEQFF
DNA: TGCAGTGCTAGAGTGGGGGGGGGCGCGGAGGGTGAGCAGTTCTTC

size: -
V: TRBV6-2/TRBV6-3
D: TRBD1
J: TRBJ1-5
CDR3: CASSWPGQFQPQHF
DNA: TGTGCCAGCAGTTGGCCGGGACAGTTTCAGCCCCAGCATTTT

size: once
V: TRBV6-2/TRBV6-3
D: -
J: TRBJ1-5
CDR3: CATGKTTSNQPQHF
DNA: TGTGCCACCGGGAAGACAACCAGCAATCAGCCCCAGCATTTT

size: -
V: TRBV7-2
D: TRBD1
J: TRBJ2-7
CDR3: CASSTRQGAEEQYF
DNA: TGTGCCAGCAGCACTCGACAGGGGGCGGAAGAGCAGTACTTC

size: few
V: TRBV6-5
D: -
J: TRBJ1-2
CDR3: CASSYSMADHDGYTF
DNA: TGTGCCAGCAGTTACTCGATGGCAGATCACGATGGCTACACCTTC

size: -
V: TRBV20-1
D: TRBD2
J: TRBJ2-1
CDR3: CSTRVLAGNTMRQFF
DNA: TGCAGTACTAGAGTCCTAGCGGGTAATACAATGAGGCAGTTCTTC

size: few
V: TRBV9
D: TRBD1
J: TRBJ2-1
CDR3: CASSSRTGQSNEQFF
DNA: TGTGCCAGCAGCTCCCGGACAGGGCAAAGTAATGAGCAGTTCTTC

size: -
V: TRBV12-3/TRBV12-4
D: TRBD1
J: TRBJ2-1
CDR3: CASRQGQGGTQFF
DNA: TGTGCCAGCAGACAAGGACAGGGGGGTACGCAGTTCTTC

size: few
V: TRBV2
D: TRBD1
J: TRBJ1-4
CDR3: CASRPDRGTNEKLFF
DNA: TGTGCCAGCAGGCCCGACAGGGGTACTAATGAAAAACTGTTTTTT

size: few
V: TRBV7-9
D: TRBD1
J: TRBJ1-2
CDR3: CASSRTGQGANYGYTF
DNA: TGTGCCAGCAGCCGTACAGGACAGGGGGCGAACTATGGCTACACCTTC

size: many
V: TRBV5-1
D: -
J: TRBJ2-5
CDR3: CASSLVGQPQETQYF
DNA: TGCGCCAGCAGCTTGGTCGGACAGCCCCAAGAGACCCAGTACTTC

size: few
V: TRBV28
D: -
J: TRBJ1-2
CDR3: CASSPPSGFYGYTF
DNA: TGTGCCAGCTCACCCCCTTCGGGCTTCTATGGCTACACCTTC

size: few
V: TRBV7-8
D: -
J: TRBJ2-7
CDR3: CASSLGGRSEQYF
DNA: TGTGCCAGCAGCTTAGGGGGCAGGAGCGAGCAGTACTTC

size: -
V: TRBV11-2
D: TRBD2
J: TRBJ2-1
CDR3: CASSLEWTVAGGPDSEQFF
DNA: TGTGCCAGCAGCTTAGAATGGACAGTGGCGGGAGGGCCAGACTCTGAGCAGTTCTTC

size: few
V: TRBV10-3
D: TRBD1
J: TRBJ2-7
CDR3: CAIDTGGSEQYF
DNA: TGTGCCATTGATACAGGGGGAAGCGAGCAGTACTTC

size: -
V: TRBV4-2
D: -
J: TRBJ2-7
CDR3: CASSQDSLPGEQYF
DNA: TGTGCCAGCAGCCAAGACAGCCTCCCGGGCGAGCAGTACTTC

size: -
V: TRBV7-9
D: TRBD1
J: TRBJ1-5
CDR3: CASSLGGETGGGNQPQHF
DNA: TGTGCCAGCAGCTTAGGAGGCGAAACAGGGGGCGGCAATCAGCCCCAGCATTTT

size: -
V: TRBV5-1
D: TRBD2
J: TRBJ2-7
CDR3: CASSLVAGSGGEQYF
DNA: TGCGCCAGCAGCTTGGTTGCGGGATCGGGAGGCGAGCAGTACTTC

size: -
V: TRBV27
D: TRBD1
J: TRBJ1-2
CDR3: CASSPQGQGYGYTF
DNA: TGTGCCAGCAGTCCCCAGGGACAGGGCTATGGCTACACCTTC

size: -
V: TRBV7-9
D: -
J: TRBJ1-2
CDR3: CASSPRTGEYGYTF
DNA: TGTGCCAGCAGCCCCCGGACGGGAGAATATGGCTACACCTTC

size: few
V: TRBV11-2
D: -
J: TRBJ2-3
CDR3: CASSKGGTLGNTQYF
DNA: TGTGCCAGCAGCAAAGGCGGGACACTGGGAAATACGCAGTATTTT

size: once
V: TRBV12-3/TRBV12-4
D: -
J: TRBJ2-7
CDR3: CASSLTVAGHEQYF
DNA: TGTGCCAGCAGTTTAACGGTGGCAGGCCACGAGCAGTACTTC

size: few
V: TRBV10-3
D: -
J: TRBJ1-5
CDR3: CAISVDGHQPQHF
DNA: TGTGCCATCAGTGTTGACGGCCATCAGCCCCAGCATTTT

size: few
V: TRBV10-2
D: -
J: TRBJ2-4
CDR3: CASSEGTARYENIQYF
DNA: TGCGCCAGCAGTGAAGGGACCGCGAGATACGAAAACATTCAGTACTTC

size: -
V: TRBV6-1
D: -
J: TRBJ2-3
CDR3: CASISTLGRDYTDTQYF
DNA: TGTGCCAGCATCTCAACTCTAGGGCGGGATTACACAGATACGCAGTATTTT

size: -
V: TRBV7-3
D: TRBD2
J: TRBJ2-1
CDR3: CASSLVSGRIGNEQFF
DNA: TGTGCCAGCAGCTTGGTTAGCGGGAGGATTGGGAATGAGCAGTTCTTC

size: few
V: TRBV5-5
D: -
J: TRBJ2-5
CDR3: CASSRDGDHGTQYF
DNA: TGTGCCAGCAGCCGAGACGGTGATCATGGGACCCAGTACTTC

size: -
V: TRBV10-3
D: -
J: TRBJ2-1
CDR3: CAISRELSSYNEQFF
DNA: TGTGCCATCAGTCGGGAGTTAAGCTCCTACAATGAGCAGTTCTTC

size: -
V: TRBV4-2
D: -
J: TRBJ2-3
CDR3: CASSQEGGFSTDTQYF
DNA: TGTGCCAGCAGCCAAGAAGGTGGGTTTAGCACAGATACGCAGTATTTT

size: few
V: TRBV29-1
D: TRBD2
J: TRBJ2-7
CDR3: CSVALLAVSYEQYF
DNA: TGCAGCGTAGCCCTACTAGCGGTCTCCTACGAGCAGTACTTC

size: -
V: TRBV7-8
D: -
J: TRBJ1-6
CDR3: CASSLGRVSPLHF
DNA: TGTGCCAGCAGCCTGGGCCGGGTTTCACCCCTCCACTTT

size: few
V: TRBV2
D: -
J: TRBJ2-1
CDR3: CASTGGHEQFF
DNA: TGTGCCAGCACCGGAGGGCATGAGCAGTTCTTC

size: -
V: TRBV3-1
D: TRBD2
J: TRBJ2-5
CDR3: CASSQTSDQETQYF
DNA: TGTGCCAGCAGCCAGACTAGCGACCAAGAGACCCAGTACTTC

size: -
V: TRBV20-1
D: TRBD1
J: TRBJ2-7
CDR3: CSVRLTGVNEQYF
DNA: TGCAGTGTCAGGTTGACAGGGGTTAACGAGCAGTACTTC

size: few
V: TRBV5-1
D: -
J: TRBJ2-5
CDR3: CASSLGQKPTARGWAETQYF
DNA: TGCGCCAGCAGCTTGGGGCAGAAACCAACCGCTAGGGGATGGGCTGAGACCCAGTACTTC

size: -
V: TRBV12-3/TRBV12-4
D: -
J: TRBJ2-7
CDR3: CASRGDTSYEQYF
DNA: TGTGCCAGCAGGGGGGACACTTCCTACGAGCAGTACTTC

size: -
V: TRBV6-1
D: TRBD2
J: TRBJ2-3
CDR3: CAIPRERGADTQYF
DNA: TGTGCCATCCCGCGGGAGAGGGGTGCAGATACGCAGTATTTT

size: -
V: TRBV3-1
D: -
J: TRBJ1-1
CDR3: CASSQEEGWNTEAFF
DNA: TGTGCCAGCAGCCAAGAGGAGGGATGGAACACTGAAGCTTTCTTT